These T cell receptor beta chains were read from a single sample in a study of Ad26.COV2.S vaccination and SARS-CoV-2 variants. Libraries were prepared by immunoSEQ multiplex PCR; TCRdb keeps only in-frame clonotypes and omits some of them. Found here are about 680,000 clones, 70% to 90% of them singletons; the top ten hold about 1.5%. Sequencing used peripheral blood, obtained in a trial of Ad26.COV2.S vaccine versus placebo. The receptors here all came from a person between 18 and 60 years old who received the Ad26.COV2.S COVID-19 vaccine or a placebo. The CDR3 runs from the conserved cysteine through the conserved F or W. The D gene is left open where the match is weak. Clone size appears in some rows only: once, few, many, or a class for an expanded clone.

DNA,CDR3,D,J,size,V
TGTGCCAGCAGCTTAACGGGCAGGAACTCTGAAGCTTTCTTT,CASSLTGRNSEAFF,.,TRBJ1-1,.,TRBV7-3
TGTGCCAGCAGCCTACCGGGACAGGGAACCTACGAGCAGTACTTC,CASSLPGQGTYEQYF,TRBD1,TRBJ2-7,.,TRBV3-1/TRBV3-2
TGCGCCAGCAGCTTGTCGGACAGGGCCGGCTATGGCTACACCTTC,CASSLSDRAGYGYTF,TRBD1,TRBJ1-2,.,TRBV5-1
TGTGCCAGTAGTCAATCGTACAGGGTGGGGAGCAATCAGCCCCAGCATTTT,CASSQSYRVGSNQPQHF,.,TRBJ1-5,.,TRBV19
TGTGCCAGCAGCCAAAATCTGGGGATGGGGAACACCGGGGAGCTGTTTTTT,CASSQNLGMGNTGELFF,.,TRBJ2-2,many,TRBV3-1/TRBV3-2
TGTGCCAGCAGGGAGGGAAGTACATCCACTGAAGCTTTCTTT,CASREGSTSTEAFF,.,TRBJ1-1,.,TRBV6-5
TGTGCCAGCACCAAGGAACAGGGACTCTATGGCTACACCTTC,CASTKEQGLYGYTF,.,TRBJ1-2,.,TRBV5-6
TGTGCCAGCTCTCCAAGGGGAGCGGGGGGCCTCACAGATACGCAGTATTTT,CASSPRGAGGLTDTQYF,TRBD2,TRBJ2-3,.,TRBV18
TGTGCCAGCAGTTTGACAGGGGGAAGGTCCTACGAGCAGTACTTC,CASSLTGGRSYEQYF,TRBD1,TRBJ2-7,.,TRBV27
TGTGCCAGCAGCTTGTGGAACACCGGGGAGCTGTTTTTT,CASSLWNTGELFF,.,TRBJ2-2,.,TRBV5-4
TGTGCCAGCAGACAAACAGGAGTCACTGAAGCTTTCTTT,CASRQTGVTEAFF,.,TRBJ1-1,.,TRBV6-5
TGTGCCAGCAGCGCTGGACAGGGGACTGGGCAGTACTTC,CASSAGQGTGQYF,TRBD1,TRBJ2-7,few,TRBV7-3
TGTGCCAGCAGCTTAGTGGGGGCCGGGGGTTATGAGCAGTTCTTC,CASSLVGAGGYEQFF,.,TRBJ2-1,.,TRBV13
TGTGCCAGCAGCTTGGGGGACAGGGGTATAGAGACCCAGTACTTC,CASSLGDRGIETQYF,TRBD1,TRBJ2-5,.,TRBV5-8
TGTGCCTGGAGTGTAGGGGGAACCGGGGAGCTGTTTTTT,CAWSVGGTGELFF,.,TRBJ2-2,.,TRBV30
TGTGCCAGCAGCCCCGGTTATCTCACTGAAGCTTTCTTT,CASSPGYLTEAFF,.,TRBJ1-1,.,TRBV11-1
TGTGCCAGCAGTTTAGTCCGGTCTGCTCAGTATTTT,CASSLVRSAQYF,.,TRBJ2-3,.,TRBV12-3/TRBV12-4
TGCGCCAGCAGCCCGGACAGGGCAGGATCACCCCTCCACTTT,CASSPDRAGSPLHF,TRBD1,TRBJ1-6,few,TRBV5-1
TGCGCCAGCAGCCAAGATGCGGGGCCGGGGACAGGGTTTCGAAACACCATATATTTT,CASSQDAGPGTGFRNTIYF,TRBD1,TRBJ1-3,.,TRBV4-1
TGTGCCAGCAGCAAAAGAACTGGTTTCGATCAGCCCCAGCATTTT,CASSKRTGFDQPQHF,.,TRBJ1-5,once,TRBV3-1/TRBV3-2
TGTGCCACCAGCAGGGGGAATTCACCCCTCCACTTT,CATSRGNSPLHF,.,TRBJ1-6,.,TRBV15
TGTGCCTGGAGTGAAGGGTCCGGGGCCAACGTCCTGACTTTC,CAWSEGSGANVLTF,.,TRBJ2-6,.,TRBV30
TGTGCCAGCAGCTTAGATGTCCGCAGGAGCGGCTACACCTTC,CASSLDVRRSGYTF,.,TRBJ1-2,.,TRBV7-9
TGTGCCAGCAGCCCCGGACCGACGGGTGAGCAGTTCTTC,CASSPGPTGEQFF,.,TRBJ2-1,.,TRBV12-3/TRBV12-4
TGTGCCAGCAGCTTGACCTTAGCGGGGGGAAAAGAGACCCAGTACTTC,CASSLTLAGGKETQYF,TRBD2,TRBJ2-5,once,TRBV7-2
TGTGCCAGCTCACCCGGGACAGCCACCTCCTACGAGCAGTACTTC,CASSPGTATSYEQYF,TRBD1,TRBJ2-7,.,TRBV18
TGTGCCAGCAGCAGGACAGGGCCAAACTATGGCTACACCTTC,CASSRTGPNYGYTF,TRBD1,TRBJ1-2,.,TRBV11-2
TGCGCCAGCTTCAAGGTGGGACAGGGGTCACACACCGGGGAGCTGTTTTTT,CASFKVGQGSHTGELFF,TRBD1,TRBJ2-2,.,TRBV5-1
TGTGCCAGCAGCTCGTCAGGGCACTCACCCCTCCACTTT,CASSSSGHSPLHF,.,TRBJ1-6,.,TRBV13
TGTGCCACCTGGGACGGCTATAGCAATCAGCCCCAGCATTTT,CATWDGYSNQPQHF,.,TRBJ1-5,.,TRBV10-3
TGTGCCAGCAGCGCCGACGGCAGGGAGACCCAGTACTTC,CASSADGRETQYF,.,TRBJ2-5,.,TRBV5-8
TGTGCCAGTAGTACGGGACTAGCGAGAGATACGCAGTATTTT,CASSTGLARDTQYF,TRBD2,TRBJ2-3,.,TRBV19
TGTGCCACCAGTGACTCCGGGACAGGGCAGGGTGGCTACACCTTC,CATSDSGTGQGGYTF,TRBD1,TRBJ1-2,.,TRBV24-1
TGTGCCAGCAGCTTGGGCTACGAGCAGTACTTC,CASSLGYEQYF,.,TRBJ2-7,.,TRBV5-6
TGTGCCAGCAGCCCCCTCCAAGCGGGAGGAAGTACGCAGTATTTT,CASSPLQAGGSTQYF,TRBD2,TRBJ2-3,.,TRBV14
TGTGCCAGCTCAACATTACGGAGTGATCAGCCCCAGCATTTT,CASSTLRSDQPQHF,.,TRBJ1-5,.,TRBV18
TGTGCTAGTGGTTCGGAAGGGGGGTTGGGAGAGACCCAGTACTTC,CASGSEGGLGETQYF,.,TRBJ2-5,once,TRBV12-5
TGTGCCAGCAGTCTCCCCGGGACAGGGGTGCCTGAAGCTTTCTTT,CASSLPGTGVPEAFF,TRBD1,TRBJ1-1,.,TRBV6-2/TRBV6-3
TGTGCCAGCAGTTACCAGAGCCAGCAGTACTTC,CASSYQSQQYF,.,TRBJ2-7,.,TRBV6-5
TGTGCCAGCAGCCAAGCCTGGGGGGAAGGCTACACCTTC,CASSQAWGEGYTF,.,TRBJ1-2,.,TRBV3-1/TRBV3-2
TGTGCCATCAGCCCCCGGGACACCCAAGGTCAAAACATTCAGTACTTC,CAISPRDTQGQNIQYF,.,TRBJ2-4,.,TRBV10-3
TGTGCCAGCTCATCCTTGGGCCCACTGGTGGATACGCAGTATTTT,CASSSLGPLVDTQYF,.,TRBJ2-3,.,TRBV18
TGTGCCGGAACAGGGGGCTATGGCTACACCTTC,CAGTGGYGYTF,TRBD1,TRBJ1-2,.,TRBV2
TGTGCCAGCTCACCACCGGGAGGGAGCCCCGAAGAGACCCAGTACTTC,CASSPPGGSPEETQYF,TRBD2,TRBJ2-5,.,TRBV18
TGTGCCAGCACCACGGACCGGGGGGACTATGGCTACACCTTC,CASTTDRGDYGYTF,.,TRBJ1-2,.,TRBV7-9
TGTGCCAGCAGCGTAGGCGGGTTGTCCTACAATGAGCAGTTCTTC,CASSVGGLSYNEQFF,.,TRBJ2-1,.,TRBV9
TGTGCCAGCAGTGAAGCGGACAGTGGGACGACCCAGTACTTC,CASSEADSGTTQYF,.,TRBJ2-5,.,TRBV6-1
TGTGCCAGCAGCTTACGGGACATGGTGAACGAGCAGTACTTC,CASSLRDMVNEQYF,.,TRBJ2-7,.,TRBV7-8
TGCGCCAGCAGCTTGGTGTCCTCCTCCTACGAGCAGTACTTC,CASSLVSSSYEQYF,.,TRBJ2-7,.,TRBV5-1
TGTGCCAGCAGTTCCCCCGGGGCGGGTGGCTATGGCTACACCTTC,CASSSPGAGGYGYTF,.,TRBJ1-2,.,TRBV6-5
TGTGCCTGGAGTGTACCGGGTCCTATCCAGTTCTTC,CAWSVPGPIQFF,.,TRBJ2-1,.,TRBV30
TGTGCCAGCAGCCAGGAGTTGAGACGGCAAGGAGGCTACACCTTC,CASSQELRRQGGYTF,.,TRBJ1-2,.,TRBV3-1/TRBV3-2
TGTGCCAGCAGCAAAGGCGGGAGGGAAGACAATGAGCAGTTCTTC,CASSKGGREDNEQFF,.,TRBJ2-1,.,TRBV21-1
TGTGCCAGCAGGGGATTGACCCCCTCCGGGGAGCAGTACTTC,CASRGLTPSGEQYF,.,TRBJ2-7,.,TRBV2
TGTGCCAGCTCACCGAGAGCCGGGGAGAGCACAGATACGCAGTATTTT,CASSPRAGESTDTQYF,.,TRBJ2-3,.,TRBV18